The rows below give T cell receptor beta chains drawn from one sample of a study of control samples from healthy donors and cancer patients. TCRdb's copy holds only in-frame clones and misses some; the assay was immunoSEQ multiplex PCR. Here the sample spans more than 120,000 clones, 80% to 95% being singletons. The sample consisted of blood. The receptor set was obtained from a man aged 30 to 45 in good health. Each CDR3 is given with its conserved first and last residue. D genes are given only for firm matches. Not every row has a clone size; where given, it reads once, few, many or a size class.

cdr3_nt cdr3_aa v_call clone_size d_call j_call
TGTGCCAGCAGTCCGGGACAGGGTAACTATGGCTACACCTTC CASSPGQGNYGYTF TRBV6-4 - TRBD1 TRBJ1-2
TGTGCCAGCAGCCAACGCGCGGGGGGCCTAGAGAATGAGCAGTTCTTC CASSQRAGGLENEQFF TRBV3-1/TRBV3-2 - TRBD2 TRBJ2-1
TGCGCCAGCAGCCCGACAGGTTACAATCAGCCCCAGCATTTT CASSPTGYNQPQHF TRBV10-2 once - TRBJ1-5
TGTGCCAGCAGCTTAGGGGGGAGCGGGTCCGCCTACAATGAGCAGTTCTTC CASSLGGSGSAYNEQFF TRBV7-2 - - TRBJ2-1
TGCGCCAGCAGTGAGCCCACCTCTTGGGGGCACAATCAGCCCCAGCATTTT CASSEPTSWGHNQPQHF TRBV10-1 - - TRBJ1-5
TGTGCCAGCAGTGAATTACTAGGAACAGGTGAAAAACTGTTTTTT CASSELLGTGEKLFF TRBV25-1 - - TRBJ1-4
TGTGCCACCAGTGTCCAGGGGGGAGGGACAGATACGCAGTATTTT CATSVQGGGTDTQYF TRBV24-1 - - TRBJ2-3
TGTGCCAGCAGACAAACGTTCTGGGGCCCGAGAAAAACTGTTTTT CASRQTFWGPRKTVF TRBV6-5 - - TRBJ1-4
TGTGCCAGCAGCTCCCTCTTGGGACGGAATGACGAGCAGTACTTC CASSSLLGRNDEQYF TRBV7-9 - - TRBJ2-7
TGTGCCAGCAGCCCCCGCGGGGGGGCGGCGAACACTGAAGCTTTCTTT CASSPRGGAANTEAFF TRBV7-3 - - TRBJ1-1
TGTGCCAGCAGCGTAGCCGAGGGGCGGGGTGAAAAACTGTTTTTT CASSVAEGRGEKLFF TRBV9 - - TRBJ1-4
TGCGCCAGCAGCATCGACGGGACAACCACGGGTGGCTACACCTTC CASSIDGTTTGGYTF TRBV5-1 - - TRBJ1-2
TGTGCCAGCAGTTTCTCGGAAGACAATGAGCAGTTCTTC CASSFSEDNEQFF TRBV6-5 - - TRBJ2-1
TGTGCCAGCAGGGGGCTGGCCGGGGAGCTGTTTTTT CASRGLAGELFF TRBV19 - TRBD1 TRBJ2-2
TGCGCCAGCAGCCAAGGGGACAGCACAGATACGCAGTATTTT CASSQGDSTDTQYF TRBV4-1 - - TRBJ2-3
TGTGCCACCAGTACAGGGCCCTCATATGGCTACACCTTC CATSTGPSYGYTF TRBV24-1 - - TRBJ1-2
TGTGCCAGCAGCTTGGATCCAGCAACTAATGAAAAACTGTTTTTT CASSLDPATNEKLFF TRBV5-4 - - TRBJ1-4
TGTGCCAGCAGCCCTGTGGGGGCTGGAAACACCATATATTTT CASSPVGAGNTIYF TRBV5-6 - - TRBJ1-3
TGTGCCAGCAGCCCCGGGACTAGCGGGCCAGATACGCAGTATTTT CASSPGTSGPDTQYF TRBV5-4 - TRBD2 TRBJ2-3
TGTGCCATCAGTGAGTCTGCGGGGGGGCCCCACAATGAGCAGTTCTTC CAISESAGGPHNEQFF TRBV10-3 - TRBD2 TRBJ2-1
TGTGCCTGGGGGGGAAAGGCCAATGAGCAGTTCTTC CAWGGKANEQFF TRBV7-9 - TRBD2 TRBJ2-1
TGTGCCAGCAGCCACCGTGTAACTAAGAACACCGGGGAGCTGTTTTTT CASSHRVTKNTGELFF TRBV11-1 - - TRBJ2-2
TGTGCCAGCAGTTTAACTCGAACTAACACTGAAGCTTTCTTT CASSLTRTNTEAFF TRBV28 - - TRBJ1-1
TGCGCCAGCAGCTTGGAGGGCAGCCCCTACGAGCAGTACTTC CASSLEGSPYEQYF TRBV5-1 - - TRBJ2-7
TGTGCCAGCAGCTTAGCGGCACCGGGGCACACAGATACGCAGTATTTT CASSLAAPGHTDTQYF TRBV7-8 - - TRBJ2-3
TGTGCCACCAGTGATGCGGGACAGGGGGTATGGTATAGCAATCAGCCCCAGCATTTT CATSDAGQGVWYSNQPQHF TRBV24-1 - TRBD1 TRBJ1-5
TGTGCCAGAGCAAAGGACACGTACGAGCAGTACTTC CARAKDTYEQYF TRBV21-1 - - TRBJ2-7
TGCAGCGTCGGAGCGGGACAGGGGGCGCGGTATGGCTACACCTTC CSVGAGQGARYGYTF TRBV29-1 - TRBD1 TRBJ1-2
TGTGCCAGCAGTTACTCCGCCGGGGGTGGCTACACCTTC CASSYSAGGGYTF TRBV6-5 - - TRBJ1-2
TGTGCCAGCAGCTTCAGGGGAGGATCTAACTATGGCTACACCTTC CASSFRGGSNYGYTF TRBV7-2 - - TRBJ1-2
TGTGCCAGCAGTTCCCAATACCGGGACACGGAGTCCTACGAGCAGTACTTC CASSSQYRDTESYEQYF TRBV28 - - TRBJ2-7
TGTGCCAGTAGTGCGACCGCCGCGGGGAATCAGCCCCAGCATTTT CASSATAAGNQPQHF TRBV19 - - TRBJ1-5
TGTGCCAGCTCACCAAAGGGGGAAAACACTGAAGCTTTCTTT CASSPKGENTEAFF TRBV18 few - TRBJ1-1
TGTGCCAGCAGTGAAGGGCTAGCGGGGGCCGAGGACATTCAGTACTTC CASSEGLAGAEDIQYF TRBV2 - TRBD2 TRBJ2-4
TGTGCCAGCAGGGCAGGGGTTGGTGGAAACACCATATATTTT CASRAGVGGNTIYF TRBV6-6 - - TRBJ1-3
TGTGCCAGCAGCTTCCCAGGGTCAGATACGCAGTATTTT CASSFPGSDTQYF TRBV7-2 - - TRBJ2-3
TGTGCCAGCAGTCTGATGCAGGGAAACGGCTACACCTTC CASSLMQGNGYTF TRBV19 - - TRBJ1-2
TGTGCCAGCAGCTTAGATGTATCAGGGGACACAGATACGCAGTATTTT CASSLDVSGDTDTQYF TRBV7-8 - - TRBJ2-3
TGTGCCAGCAGTGATCGTGACAGGGGATACGAGCAGTACTTC CASSDRDRGYEQYF TRBV2 few TRBD1 TRBJ2-7
TGTGCCAGTAAGGTTGGGCAGGGAAGGGGTCAGCCCCAGCATTTT CASKVGQGRGQPQHF TRBV19 - - TRBJ1-5
TGTGCCAGCAGTTCAGCTCCCTACAATGAGCAGTTCTTC CASSSAPYNEQFF TRBV6-5 - - TRBJ2-1
TGTGCCAGTAGTATCCCGGGCCAGGGAGATTCACCCCTCCACTTT CASSIPGQGDSPLHF TRBV19 - - TRBJ1-6
TGTGCCAGCAGCCAAACGACCGTCGTACAGGGAGGGGGTGAAAAACTGTTTTTT CASSQTTVVQGGGEKLFF TRBV4-2 - - TRBJ1-4
TGTGCCAGCAGTTTGCCGGGGGGCTCTCACTATGGCTACACCTTC CASSLPGGSHYGYTF TRBV28 - - TRBJ1-2
TGTGCCAGCACCCTGACAGGGAAGCTAGCCAAAAACATTCAGTACTTC CASTLTGKLAKNIQYF TRBV28 - TRBD1 TRBJ2-4
TGTGCCAGCAGCGCCATGGGGGAAGGGTACGAGCAGTACTTC CASSAMGEGYEQYF TRBV7-7 - - TRBJ2-7
TGTGCCAGCAACCGGGACAGGGGGCCGGGTGGCTACACCTTC CASNRDRGPGGYTF TRBV6-6 once TRBD1 TRBJ1-2
TGTGCCATCACGGACAGTACCTATGGCTACACCTTC CAITDSTYGYTF TRBV10-3 - - TRBJ1-2
TGTGCCAGCAGCCAAGTTCTGGGACTCACATACGAGCAGTACTTC CASSQVLGLTYEQYF TRBV3-1/TRBV3-2 - - TRBJ2-7
TGTGCCAGCAGCCGGACTAGAGACCTTAGGGAGCAGTACTTC CASSRTRDLREQYF TRBV6-6 - TRBD2 TRBJ2-7
TGTGCCAGCAGCAATTATAACACTGAAGCTTTCTTT CASSNYNTEAFF TRBV6-6 - - TRBJ1-1
TGTGCCAGCAGCTTGGGGGGGCCAGCCGCGGATACGCAGTATTTT CASSLGGPAADTQYF TRBV11-2 - - TRBJ2-3
TGTGCCACCAGTGATTTAACAGGGTCGGTGAGCAGGGACCGATTGAACACTGAAGCTTTCTTT CATSDLTGSVSRDRLNTEAFF TRBV24-1 - - TRBJ1-1
TGTGCCAGCAGCTTGGATCGTGTCGAGCAGTACTTC CASSLDRVEQYF TRBV5-6 once - TRBJ2-7